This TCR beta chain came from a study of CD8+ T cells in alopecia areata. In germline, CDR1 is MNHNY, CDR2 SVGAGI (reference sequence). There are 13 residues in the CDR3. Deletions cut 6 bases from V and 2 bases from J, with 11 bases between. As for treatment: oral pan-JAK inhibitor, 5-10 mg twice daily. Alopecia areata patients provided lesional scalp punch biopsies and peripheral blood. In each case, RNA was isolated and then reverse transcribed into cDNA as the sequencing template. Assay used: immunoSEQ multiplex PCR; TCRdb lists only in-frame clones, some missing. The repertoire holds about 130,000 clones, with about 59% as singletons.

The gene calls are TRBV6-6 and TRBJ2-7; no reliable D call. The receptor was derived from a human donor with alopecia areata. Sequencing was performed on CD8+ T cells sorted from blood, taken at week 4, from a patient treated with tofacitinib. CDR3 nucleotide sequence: TGTGCCAGCAGGCCGGACCCGGCCTACGAGCAGTACTTC. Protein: CASRPDPAYEQYF.